These T cell receptor beta chains were read from a single sample in a study of neoadjuvant nivolumab and ipilimumab in lung cancer. Using immunoSEQ multiplex PCR, the repertoire was profiled, and TCRdb retains in-frame clones only, with some absent. The table has about 13,000 clones, 95% seen once. The source was peripheral blood, collected after neoadjuvant nivolumab, alone or with ipilimumab, at or shortly before surgery. The receptors derive from an adult with non-small cell lung cancer. Both conserved end residues are part of each CDR3. D genes are given only for firm matches. Expanded clones are given a class, and other clones once, few, many or no size at all.

clone size: -; D gene: -; V gene: TRBV5-4; J gene: TRBJ1-1; CDR3 protein: CASSLEFENTEAFF; CDR3 DNA: TGTGCCAGCAGCTTGGAATTCGAGAACACTGAAGCTTTCTTT
clone size: -; D gene: -; V gene: TRBV6-4; J gene: TRBJ1-5; CDR3 protein: CASSAAANQPQHF; CDR3 DNA: TGTGCCAGCAGTGCGGCAGCCAATCAGCCCCAGCATTTT
clone size: -; D gene: -; V gene: TRBV14; J gene: TRBJ1-2; CDR3 protein: CASSQGGIWGYTF; CDR3 DNA: TGTGCCAGCAGCCAAGGGGGGATTTGGGGCTACACCTTC
clone size: -; D gene: TRBD2; V gene: TRBV25-1; J gene: TRBJ2-3; CDR3 protein: CASSVPSGSDTQYF; CDR3 DNA: TGTGCCAGCAGTGTGCCTAGCGGGAGCGATACGCAGTATTTT
clone size: -; D gene: TRBD2; V gene: TRBV2; J gene: TRBJ2-7; CDR3 protein: CASSEMVGGPYEQYF; CDR3 DNA: TGTGCCAGCAGTGAAATGGTGGGAGGGCCCTACGAGCAGTACTTC
clone size: -; D gene: TRBD1; V gene: TRBV9; J gene: TRBJ2-5; CDR3 protein: CASSVGTGSLQETQYF; CDR3 DNA: TGTGCCAGCAGCGTAGGGACAGGGAGCCTCCAAGAGACCCAGTACTTC
clone size: -; D gene: TRBD2; V gene: TRBV7-3; J gene: TRBJ2-7; CDR3 protein: CASSKGLAEGSYYEQYF; CDR3 DNA: TGTGCCAGCAGCAAGGGACTAGCGGAAGGCTCCTATTACGAGCAGTACTTC
clone size: few; D gene: -; V gene: TRBV5-6; J gene: TRBJ2-7; CDR3 protein: CASSYSNSYEQYF; CDR3 DNA: TGTGCCAGCAGCTACAGTAACTCCTACGAGCAGTACTTC
clone size: -; D gene: -; V gene: TRBV10-3; J gene: TRBJ2-3; CDR3 protein: CAIKGDTQYF; CDR3 DNA: TGTGCCATCAAGGGAGATACGCAGTATTTT
clone size: -; D gene: TRBD2; V gene: TRBV28; J gene: TRBJ2-1; CDR3 protein: CASRGTSGPYNEQFF; CDR3 DNA: TGTGCCAGCAGGGGGACTAGCGGACCCTACAATGAGCAGTTCTTC
clone size: once; D gene: TRBD1; V gene: TRBV28; J gene: TRBJ1-5; CDR3 protein: CASSGTGAYQPQHF; CDR3 DNA: TGTGCCAGCAGCGGGACAGGGGCGTATCAGCCCCAGCATTTT
clone size: -; D gene: TRBD1; V gene: TRBV7-8; J gene: TRBJ1-1; CDR3 protein: CASSLYRGRNTEAFF; CDR3 DNA: TGTGCCAGCAGCCTTTACAGGGGGCGGAACACTGAAGCTTTCTTT
clone size: -; D gene: -; V gene: TRBV5-6; J gene: TRBJ2-1; CDR3 protein: CASTYYNEQFF; CDR3 DNA: TGTGCCAGCACCTACTACAATGAGCAGTTCTTC
clone size: -; D gene: TRBD1; V gene: TRBV30; J gene: TRBJ1-2; CDR3 protein: CAWSRDRPYGYTF; CDR3 DNA: TGTGCCTGGAGTAGGGACAGACCCTATGGCTACACCTTC
clone size: -; D gene: TRBD2; V gene: TRBV28; J gene: TRBJ2-5; CDR3 protein: CASSLEDGRGSTQYF; CDR3 DNA: TGTGCCAGCAGTTTAGAAGACGGGAGGGGCTCGACCCAGTACTTC
clone size: -; D gene: -; V gene: TRBV7-7; J gene: TRBJ2-5; CDR3 protein: CASSLGLAPLGQETQYF; CDR3 DNA: TGTGCCAGCAGCTTAGGGTTGGCTCCCCTTGGGCAAGAGACCCAGTACTTC
clone size: -; D gene: TRBD1; V gene: TRBV4-2; J gene: TRBJ2-4; CDR3 protein: CASSQVGQKNIQYF; CDR3 DNA: TGTGCCAGCAGCCAAGTGGGACAGAAAAACATTCAGTACTTC
clone size: -; D gene: TRBD2; V gene: TRBV9; J gene: TRBJ2-1; CDR3 protein: CASSVVAGDYNEQFF; CDR3 DNA: TGTGCCAGCAGCGTAGTAGCGGGAGATTACAATGAGCAGTTCTTC
clone size: -; D gene: TRBD1; V gene: TRBV4-1; J gene: TRBJ1-5; CDR3 protein: CASSQGQGAGQPQHF; CDR3 DNA: TGCGCCAGCAGCCAAGGGCAGGGGGCCGGTCAGCCCCAGCATTTT
clone size: few; D gene: -; V gene: TRBV2; J gene: TRBJ1-1; CDR3 protein: CASRSDSEAFF; CDR3 DNA: TGTGCCAGCAGATCGGACAGTGAAGCTTTCTTT
clone size: -; D gene: -; V gene: TRBV9; J gene: TRBJ2-2; CDR3 protein: CASSVARGALTGELFF; CDR3 DNA: TGTGCCAGCAGCGTAGCTCGGGGGGCGCTCACCGGGGAGCTGTTTTTT
clone size: -; D gene: -; V gene: TRBV10-3; J gene: TRBJ2-3; CDR3 protein: CAITGSADTQYF; CDR3 DNA: TGTGCCATCACGGGTTCGGCAGATACGCAGTATTTT
clone size: -; D gene: -; V gene: TRBV25-1; J gene: TRBJ2-7; CDR3 protein: CASRRGEGSEQYF; CDR3 DNA: TGTGCCAGCAGAAGGGGAGAAGGGTCCGAGCAGTACTTC
clone size: -; D gene: TRBD2; V gene: TRBV11-3; J gene: TRBJ2-1; CDR3 protein: CASSRGTSENYNEQFF; CDR3 DNA: TGTGCCAGCAGCAGAGGGACTAGCGAAAACTACAATGAGCAGTTCTTC
clone size: -; D gene: -; V gene: TRBV19; J gene: TRBJ2-3; CDR3 protein: CASSNRRGTYTDTQYF; CDR3 DNA: TGTGCCAGTAGTAACAGGCGCGGGACTTACACAGATACGCAGTATTTT
clone size: once; D gene: -; V gene: TRBV18; J gene: TRBJ2-7; CDR3 protein: CASSQGFEQYF; CDR3 DNA: TGTGCCAGCTCACAGGGTTTCGAGCAGTACTTC
clone size: once; D gene: -; V gene: TRBV6-5; J gene: TRBJ1-1; CDR3 protein: CASSYSPRQEAFF; CDR3 DNA: TGTGCCAGCAGTTACTCCCCCCGACAGGAAGCTTTCTTT
clone size: -; D gene: TRBD2; V gene: TRBV6-4; J gene: TRBJ2-1; CDR3 protein: CASSGGSPNEQFF; CDR3 DNA: TGTGCCAGCAGTGGCGGGAGTCCCAATGAGCAGTTCTTC
clone size: -; D gene: -; V gene: TRBV4-1; J gene: TRBJ1-1; CDR3 protein: CASSQDRVPPEAFF; CDR3 DNA: TGCGCCAGCAGCCAAGACAGGGTCCCCCCTGAAGCTTTCTTT
clone size: -; D gene: TRBD1; V gene: TRBV18; J gene: TRBJ1-5; CDR3 protein: CASSPRQGDPYSNQPQHF; CDR3 DNA: TGTGCCAGCTCACCACGACAGGGGGATCCTTATAGCAATCAGCCCCAGCATTTT
clone size: -; D gene: TRBD1; V gene: TRBV6-1; J gene: TRBJ1-2; CDR3 protein: CATLDRIYGYTF; CDR3 DNA: TGTGCCACCTTGGACAGGATCTATGGCTACACCTTC
clone size: few; D gene: -; V gene: TRBV29-1; J gene: TRBJ1-4; CDR3 protein: CSGLVEAQRANEKLFF; CDR3 DNA: TGCAGCGGCTTGGTCGAGGCCCAGCGGGCTAATGAAAAACTGTTTTTT
clone size: -; D gene: TRBD1; V gene: TRBV29-1; J gene: TRBJ2-1; CDR3 protein: CSVVGDRSYNEQFF; CDR3 DNA: TGCAGCGTTGTAGGGGACAGATCCTACAATGAGCAGTTCTTC